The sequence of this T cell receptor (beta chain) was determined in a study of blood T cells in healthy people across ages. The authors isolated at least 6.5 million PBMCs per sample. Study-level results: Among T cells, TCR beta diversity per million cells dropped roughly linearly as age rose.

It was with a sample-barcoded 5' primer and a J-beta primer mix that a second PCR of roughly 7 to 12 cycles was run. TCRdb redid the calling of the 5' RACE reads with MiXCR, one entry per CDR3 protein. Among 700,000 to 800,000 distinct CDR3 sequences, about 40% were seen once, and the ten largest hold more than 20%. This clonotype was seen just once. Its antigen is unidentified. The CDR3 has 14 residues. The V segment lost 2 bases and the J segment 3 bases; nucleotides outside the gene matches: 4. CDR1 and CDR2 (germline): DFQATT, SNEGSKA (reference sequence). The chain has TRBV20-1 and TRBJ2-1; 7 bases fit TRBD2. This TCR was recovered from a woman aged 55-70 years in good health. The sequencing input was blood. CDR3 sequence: CSARRLADYNEQFF. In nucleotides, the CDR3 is TGCAGTGCTAGACGGCTAGCGGACTACAATGAGCAGTTCTTC.